This T cell receptor (beta chain) was sequenced for a study of blood T cell repertoires in COVID-19 (dated by TCRdb to the early 2020s). General notes on the study: Samples covering the acute and convalescent phases of COVID-19 were provided by collaborators in the United States, Italy and Spain. Samples came from the ongoing ImmuneRACE study (first 160 participants) plus 1,254 subjects from 6 global collaborators. Deeply sampled blood TCRbeta repertoires from subjects exposed to, actively infected with, or recovered from COVID-19 were included in the dataset. Sample metadata almost always included a de-identified subject ID, COVID-19 status, age in years and sex. Where available, HLA class I and class II types were obtained from metadata supplied by the sample provider rather than from assay-based typing. The repertoires were released in a freely available public database meant as a resource for research on the immune response to SARS-CoV-2. The prospective study material was composed of cDNA or gDNA derived from T cells, B-cell-depleted T cells, or PBMCs.

The paper as a whole reports these results and caveats: Clinical and demographic metadata were provided uncurated, with the amount varying by source and participant.

In Seattle, one collaborating source enrolled patients while the infection was active and tracked those patients longitudinally over the course of disease. Collaborating institutions collected whole blood in K2EDTA tubes following their own protocols. For TCRbeta analysis, collaborators shipped samples as frozen whole blood, isolated PBMCs, or DNA extracted from either of those sample types. TCRbeta CDR3 regions were amplified from genomic DNA using the immunoSEQ Assay, a bias-controlled multiplex PCR. The published analysis was carried out like this. The number of nucleated cells in each sample was estimated from the amplification of reference gene primers within the assay. To quantify the absolute abundance of each unique TCRbeta CDR3 rearrangement, sequence reads were collapsed and filtered. For each sample, productive Simpson clonality was calculated as the square root of Simpson's diversity index over productive rearrangements. As stored in TCRdb, this immuneACCESS dataset retains in-frame rearrangements with V and J assigned. A fraction of the clones does not appear; measured against another copy, unresolved V genes explain less than half of the discrepancy, and the remainder lacks a known reason. That table is the source of V, J and clone size, and D and trimming were worked out from the DNA. In all, the sample holds approximately 140,000 clones, and roughly nine tenths of those were seen once. Together, the top ten hold 2.5% to 3% of the sample.

V sheds 0 bases and J sheds 6 bases, leaving 8 bases between their ends. As encoded in the germline V gene, CDR1 is SGHNT while CDR2 is YENEEA. From its cysteine to its phenylalanine, the CDR3 spans 13 amino acids. Only the CDR3 portion is preserved as DNA: 39 bases, with reading frame beginning at the first base. Note on this clone: There is no known antigen for this receptor. Base qualities are missing; no much larger clone stands one base away.

The sample was peripheral blood. The receptor chain draws on TRBV11-3 and TRBJ1-2; possibly the D gene is TRBD1, per 5 matching bases. The receptor was derived from a human donor with COVID-19, enrolled during active disease. The donor label of this sample is uncertain. The CDR3 protein: CASSLDRADGYTF. DNA sequence: TGTGCCAGCAGCTTAGACAGGGCAGATGGCTACACCTTC.